This passage covers 30 T cell receptor beta chains from one sample sequenced in a study of human T cells and chemical hapten exposure. Via MiXCR, TCRdb re-called the RACE reads, giving one row per CDR3 protein. The sample holds 350,000 to 400,000 distinct CDR3 sequences, more than 5% seen once. The time point is: patch test 2, 6 weeks after DPC sensitization. The sample's treatment: therapeutic diphenylcyclopropenone sensitization with weekly scalp DPC. Sequencing used whole blood, obtained in connection with sensitization to the hapten diphenylcyclopropenone (DPC). The receptors come from a woman under 30 with alopecia areata. Some clones in this sample may be carry-over from other donors' samples.

This clonotype occurred a few times. The rearrangement joins TRBV10-3 to TRBJ2-1; D gene uncertain. This CDR3 is built from 13 residues. Per germline, CDR1 ENHRY and CDR2 SYGVKD. V lost 4 bases and J lost 1, with 5 bases in between. CDR3 bases: TGTGCCATCAGTGGGGAATCCTACAATGAGCAGTTCTTC. Residues: CAISGESYNEQFF.

In its sample, this clonotype was seen a few times. V gene TRBV10-3 combines with J gene TRBJ2-7, with D tentatively TRBD1 or TRBD2 (5 bases each). This CDR3 is built from 14 residues. Germline loops: CDR1 ENHRY, CDR2 SYGVKD. Trimming took 6 bases from V and 2 from J, leaving 14 bases between them. Here the CDR3 reads CAIRPGRSTYEQYF. CDR3 bases: TGTGCCATCAGGCCGGGGCGGTCAACCTACGAGCAGTACTTC.

The chain has TRBV5-1 and TRBJ2-7; TRBD1 matches 7 bases. CDR3 length: 14 residues. The trim removed 10 bases at V and 0 bases at J, leaving 10 bases unmatched. Per germline, CDR1 SGHRS and CDR2 YFSETQ. The CDR3 DNA reads as TGCGCCTCAAGGGGGCAGGGGAGCTCCTACGAGCAGTACTTC. Translated: CASRGQGSSYEQYF.

The chain couples TRBV4-2 to TRBJ2-3; D might be TRBD1 or TRBD2, each matching 5 bases. Trimming removed 6 bases from V and 4 bases from J, with 20 bases in between. The CDR3 loop spans 16 amino acids. Germline V lookup: CDR1 LGHNA, CDR2 YNFKEQ. In DNA form, the CDR3 reads TGTGCCAGCAGAAGAACCGGGACCCTGGCGTCAGATACGCAGTATTTT. Its protein product is CASRRTGTLASDTQYF.

This clonotype was picked up many times. The chain combines TRBV7-8 with TRBJ1-1; TRBD1 is a possible D gene (5 bases). This CDR3 has 14 amino acids. The germline V and J ends were trimmed by 1 base and 4 bases, with 10 bases remaining between them. Germline CDR1 reads SGHVS; CDR2 reads FQNEAQ. CDR3 region: CASSLEGPSTEAFF. Written as DNA, the CDR3 is TGTGCCAGCAGCTTAGAGGGACCGAGCACTGAAGCTTTCTTT.

This clonotype was found a few times. This chain links TRBV6-2 or TRBV6-3 with TRBJ2-7; TRBD2 agrees at 10 bases. CDR3 length equals 16 residues. The junction had 8 bases not matched to a gene; V was cut back by 4 bases and J by 2 bases. The germline V gene encodes CDR1 MNHEY and CDR2 SVGEGT. The CDR3 DNA reads TGTGCCAGCAGTTCCTTCACTAGCGGGGTAGCCTACGAGCAGTACTTC. Translated, it gives CASSSFTSGVAYEQYF.

This clonotype was observed at least ten times. This chain uses TRBV6-5 with TRBJ1-1; 7 bases map to TRBD1. The V gene end was trimmed by 2 bases and the J gene end by 4 bases; junction bases not matched to a gene: 7. The CDR3 loop spans 15 amino acids. CDR1 and CDR2 from the germline V gene are MNHEY and SVGAGI. CDR3 DNA: TGTGCCAGCAGTTACCCCCAGGGGGGAGCCACTGAAGCTTTCTTT. It translates to CASSYPQGGATEAFF.

There are many counts of this clonotype. The V call is TRBV5-5, the J call TRBJ1-4, with D possibly TRBD1 on 5 matching bases. The V end lost 3 bases, the J end lost 5 bases, and 14 bases lay between the germline ends. CDR1 and CDR2 (germline): SGHKS, YYEKEE (reference sequence). There are 15 residues in the CDR3. CDR3 DNA: TGTGCCAGCAGCTCAGCCGGGACGGAGAATGAAAAACTGTTTTTT. Translated, it gives CASSSAGTENEKLFF.

The rearrangement uses TRBV6-2 or TRBV6-3 and TRBJ1-1; D is ambiguous. CDR1 and CDR2 (germline): MNHEY, SVGEGT. This CDR3 contains 14 residues. Between the trimmed V and J ends, which lost 5 bases and 2 bases, there was a span of 12 bases. CDR3 nucleotide sequence: TGTGCCAGCAGTCCCTACAGAGTCAACACTGAAGCTTTCTTT. Protein product: CASSPYRVNTEAFF.

This chain connects TRBV2 to TRBJ1-4, with 11 bases aligning to TRBD1. This CDR3 region has 14 residues. V lost 6 bases to trimming and J lost 8 bases; unmatched junction nucleotides: 5. Per germline, CDR1 SNHLY and CDR2 FYNNEI. For the CDR3, the DNA is TGTGCCAGCAGCGGACAGGGGGCGGGGGAAAAACTGTTTTTT. It yields the protein CASSGQGAGEKLFF.

This clonotype was picked up many times. V and J are TRBV29-1 and TRBJ1-1; D perhaps matches TRBD1 (5 bases). V was clipped by 3 bases and J by 1 base, with 12 bases between them. The CDR3 has 14 amino acids. Germline values: CDR1 SQVTM, CDR2 ANQGSEA. The CDR3 sequence: CSVDDGHANTEAFF. CDR3 bases: TGCAGCGTTGATGATGGACACGCGAACACTGAAGCTTTCTTT.

Notes on this clonotype: A read error may be the cause here, since a much bigger clone is one base away. The chain uses TRBV10-3 and TRBJ1-6; TRBD1 matches at 7 bases. CDR3 length: 14 amino acids. Germline V gene lookup returns CDR1 ENHRY and CDR2 SYGVKD. This chain's CDR3 is CAISESGQNSPLRF. As DNA, the CDR3 is TGTGCCATCAGTGAGTCGGGACAGAATTCACCCCTCCGCTTT.

The J gene is TRBJ1-4, the V gene TRBV12-3 or TRBV12-4; the match to TRBD1 covers 9 bases. With V trimmed by 0 bases and J by 7 bases, 6 bases remained unmatched. CDR3 size: 16 residues. The CDR3 region is CASSLAGQGGFEKLFF. DNA of the CDR3: TGTGCCAGCAGTTTAGCGGGACAGGGAGGTTTTGAAAAACTGTTTTTT.

On this clonotype itself: This may arise from a read error, as a much more abundant clone is one base away. The V call is TRBV21-1, the J call TRBJ1-1; no check of the table's D call, TRBD1, against the DNA was made. TRBV21-1 counts as a pseudogene. The CDR3 is 14 amino acids. The CDR3 region has the DNA TGTGCCAGCCGCCCAAGGGGGACAAACTCTGAAGCTTTCTTT. This translates into CASRPRGTNSEAFF.

Only a few counts were recorded for this clonotype. The chain uses TRBV4-2 and TRBJ2-7; a weak D match, TRBD1 (6 bases). The V gene's germline CDR1 is LGHNA and CDR2 YNFKEQ. V dropped 1 base and J dropped 3 bases, with 10 bases sitting between them. The CDR3 is 14 residues long. The CDR3 nucleotides read TGTGCCAGCAGCCAAGTTGGACAGAACTACGAGCAGTACTTC. Residues: CASSQVGQNYEQYF.

This clonotype was seen repeatedly, ten times or more. The rearrangement joins TRBV6-1 to TRBJ1-2; 11 positions match TRBD1. The CDR3 contains 18 residues. Germline-derived CDR1 and CDR2 are MNHNS and SASEGT. Trimming removed 6 bases from V and 2 bases from J; junction bases left unmatched: 14. The CDR3 protein is CASSPNGQGAQGNYGYTF. CDR3 in DNA: TGTGCCAGCAGCCCTAACGGACAGGGGGCCCAAGGGAACTATGGCTACACCTTC.

J is TRBJ2-4 and V is TRBV28; D is ambiguous. This CDR3 is 14 amino acids long. V gave up 2 bases and J gave up 2 bases, with 7 bases separating them. The V gene's germline CDR1 is MDHEN and CDR2 SYDVKM. CDR3 in DNA: TGTGCCAGCAGTTTAGAACAACCCAAAAACATTCAGTACTTC. Its protein product is CASSLEQPKNIQYF.

This clonotype was observed a few times. The genes are TRBV9 and TRBJ2-3; D perhaps matches TRBD2 (6 bases). V dropped 0 bases and J dropped 2 bases, with 10 bases sitting between them. The CDR3 covers 15 residues. The germline CDR1 and CDR2 sequences are SGDLS and YYNGEE. The CDR3 DNA is TGTGCCAGCAGCGTAGCGGGAGTCCTCACAGATACGCAGTATTTT. Its protein product is CASSVAGVLTDTQYF.

The chain is built from TRBV19 and TRBJ2-3, with 7 bases matching TRBD2. Losses at the gene ends were 1 base for V and 2 bases for J; bases not matched to a gene: 6. This CDR3 has 16 amino acids. CDR1 is LNHDA, CDR2 SQIVND, per germline (reference sequence). The CDR3: CASSIGGGGPTDTQYF. The CDR3 region has the DNA TGTGCCAGTAGTATAGGCGGCGGGGGTCCCACAGATACGCAGTATTTT.

This clonotype has at least ten counts. This chain uses TRBV29-1 with TRBJ2-3; D is uncertain. The CDR3 loop spans 13 amino acids. CDR1 SQVTM and CDR2 ANQGSEA come from the germline V gene. V dropped 0 bases and J dropped 2 bases, with 6 bases sitting between them. The CDR3 DNA reads TGCAGCGTTGAAGATTCGTACACAGATACGCAGTATTTT. Amino acid sequence: CSVEDSYTDTQYF.

This clonotype was seen a few times. This chain uses TRBV4-3 with TRBJ1-1, with D possibly matching TRBD1 (6 bases). Trimming left V 4 bases short and J 5 bases short, with 14 bases between. Germline assignment: CDR1 LGHNA and CDR2 YSLEER. The CDR3 loop spans 14 amino acids. The CDR3 reads CASSREQGRTEAFF. DNA for the CDR3: TGCGCCAGCAGCCGAGAACAGGGAAGGACTGAAGCTTTCTTT.

This clonotype was observed a few times. CDR3 DNA: TGTGCCAGCAGCGGGACAGGGGCGGATACGCAGTATTTT. Translated: CASSGTGADTQYF. V is TRBV11-2 and J is TRBJ2-3, with TRBD1 matching 10 bases. Germline V gene sequence: CDR1 SGHAT, CDR2 FQNNGV. V gave up 5 bases and J gave up 6 bases; unmatched junction bases: 2. This CDR3 has 13 residues.

The J gene is TRBJ1-6, the V gene TRBV6-5; weak D call: TRBD1 (6 bases). The CDR3 sequence is 15 residues long. The germline V gene encodes CDR1 MNHEY and CDR2 SVGAGI. Between the trimmed V and J ends, which lost 2 bases and 8 bases, there was a span of 13 bases. The CDR3 protein is CASSYGLDSDSPLHF. CDR3 in DNA: TGTGCCAGCAGTTACGGATTGGACAGCGATTCACCCCTCCACTTT.

The chain is built from TRBV7-2 and TRBJ1-5; the match to TRBD1 covers 8 bases. The CDR3 is 16 residues long. Per germline, CDR1 SGHTA and CDR2 FQGNSA. Trimming cost V 5 bases and J 10 bases; bases outside gene matches: 16. CDR3 DNA: TGTGCCAGCAGCCCCGACAGGGGCCCCCTAATCAAACCCCAGCATTTT. As protein: CASSPDRGPLIKPQHF.

The sample holds a few counts of this clonotype. The chain carries TRBV10-3 and TRBJ2-2; either TRBD1 or TRBD2 may supply D (6 bases each). With 8 bases removed from V and 6 bases from J, the gap between germline ends came to 19 bases. There are 15 residues in the CDR3. In germline, CDR1 is ENHRY, CDR2 SYGVKD. In DNA, the CDR3 is TGTGCCATCGCACCCCTCGAGGGGGGCCCCGGGGAGCTGTTTTTT. This translates into CAIAPLEGGPGELFF.

The rearrangement joins TRBV5-1 to TRBJ1-6; TRBD1 matches 7 bases. The V gene's germline CDR1 is SGHRS and CDR2 YFSETQ. The CDR3 covers 15 residues. V lost 0 bases, J lost 8 bases, and 5 bases stayed unmatched. This CDR3 is CASSLGGQYHSPLHF. The CDR3 coding sequence is TGCGCCAGCAGCTTGGGGGGACAGTACCATTCACCCCTCCACTTT.

Ten or more counts support this clonotype. This rearrangement joins TRBV10-3 to TRBJ1-6; D unresolved. V was trimmed by 3 bases and J by 13 bases, leaving 16 bases between them. The CDR3 has 14 amino acids. The germline gives CDR1 ENHRY, CDR2 SYGVKD. CDR3 region: CAISEQTLGAPLHF. The CDR3 nucleotides read TGTGCCATCAGTGAACAGACCCTAGGCGCTCCCCTCCACTTT.

This clonotype appeared a few times. The chain employs TRBV29-1 and TRBJ1-5, with a possible D match to TRBD1 (6 bases). Trimming removed 4 bases at V and 3 bases at J, with 16 bases between. This CDR3 spans 15 amino acids. The V gene's germline CDR1 is SQVTM and CDR2 ANQGSEA. The CDR3 DNA reads TGCAGCGTTGCTCCCAGGGGCGACCCCAATCAGCCCCAGCATTTT. This encodes CSVAPRGDPNQPQHF.

This clonotype has only a few counts. The gene calls are TRBV6-1 and TRBJ2-1, with TRBD1 identical over 8 bases. J lost 9 bases, V lost 4 bases, and 5 bases had no gene match. Germline V gene data show CDR1 as MNHNS and CDR2 as SASEGT. The CDR3 runs 13 residues. In DNA form, the CDR3 reads TGTGCCAGCAGTGCTCAGGGGGCGGGTGAGCAGTTCTTC. Translating gives CASSAQGAGEQFF.

V is TRBV5-6 and J is TRBJ2-3, with TRBD2 identical over 8 bases. This CDR3 has 17 residues. After removal of 4 bases from V and 0 bases from J, the junction contained 10 bases not matched to a gene. Germline V CDR1 and CDR2: SGHDT, YYEEEE. The CDR3 spells CASSPWGLAGSTDTQYF. In nucleotides, the CDR3 is TGTGCCAGCAGCCCCTGGGGGTTAGCGGGGAGCACAGATACGCAGTATTTT.